A selection of T cell receptor beta chains follows, all from one sample in a study of OX40 agonist ivuxolimab in advanced cancers. Produced via immunoSEQ multiplex PCR; TCRdb's table is partial and in-frame only. The profile shows 50,000 to 75,000 clones, about nine tenths of them singletons. Sample: CD4+ or CD8+ T cells sorted from blood, taken in a trial of the OX40 agonist ivuxolimab. These receptors all stem from an adult with an advanced solid tumor such as melanoma, head and neck, liver or kidney cancer. CDR3s include the opening cysteine and the closing phenylalanine or tryptophan. Each record gives: D gene, clone size, V gene, CDR3 length, J gene, CDR3 DNA, CDR3 protein. A D gene is named only where the DNA matches it firmly. Only some rows state a clone size, as once, few, many or a class for expanded clones.

d_call: NA; clone_size: NA; v_call: TRBV5-1; cdr3_length: 14; j_call: TRBJ2-1; cdr3_nt: TGCGCCAGCTACGGGGGTCCCCCCTACAATGAGCAGTTCTTC; cdr3_aa: CASYGGPPYNEQFF
d_call: NA; clone_size: NA; v_call: TRBV19; cdr3_length: 15; j_call: TRBJ1-4; cdr3_nt: TGTGCCAGTAGTGTTCAGATTGCAACTAATGAAAAACTGTTTTTT; cdr3_aa: CASSVQIATNEKLFF
d_call: TRBD1; clone_size: NA; v_call: TRBV19; cdr3_length: 13; j_call: TRBJ1-1; cdr3_nt: TGTGCCAGTGGGACAGGACTTAGGACTGAAGCTTTCTTT; cdr3_aa: CASGTGLRTEAFF
d_call: NA; clone_size: NA; v_call: TRBV5-8; cdr3_length: 14; j_call: TRBJ1-5; cdr3_nt: TGTGCCAGCAGCTTGGCTTTTGGCAATCAGCCCCAGCATTTT; cdr3_aa: CASSLAFGNQPQHF
d_call: NA; clone_size: NA; v_call: TRBV18; cdr3_length: 14; j_call: TRBJ1-1; cdr3_nt: TGTGCCAGCTCACCACGAGCGACAGGCCCTGAAGCTTTCTTT; cdr3_aa: CASSPRATGPEAFF
d_call: NA; clone_size: NA; v_call: TRBV5-6; cdr3_length: 13; j_call: TRBJ1-4; cdr3_nt: TGTGCCAGCAGCTTGGAGGGTCTTGATAGACTGTTTTTT; cdr3_aa: CASSLEGLDRLFF
d_call: NA; clone_size: NA; v_call: TRBV19; cdr3_length: 11; j_call: TRBJ2-3; cdr3_nt: TGTGCCAGTAGTATAAGAGATACGCAGTATTTT; cdr3_aa: CASSIRDTQYF
d_call: NA; clone_size: NA; v_call: TRBV7-2; cdr3_length: 15; j_call: TRBJ2-2; cdr3_nt: TGTGCCAGCAGCTCCCTGGCAGCGGGCACCGGGGAGCTGTTTTTT; cdr3_aa: CASSSLAAGTGELFF
d_call: TRBD2; clone_size: NA; v_call: TRBV19; cdr3_length: 15; j_call: TRBJ2-3; cdr3_nt: TGTGCCAGTAGTAGAAGCGGGGGGCCCACAGATACGCAGTATTTT; cdr3_aa: CASSRSGGPTDTQYF
d_call: NA; clone_size: NA; v_call: TRBV5-1; cdr3_length: 14; j_call: TRBJ1-6; cdr3_nt: TGCGCCAGCAGCTTGGAGACAGCCAATTCACCCCTCCACTTT; cdr3_aa: CASSLETANSPLHF
d_call: NA; clone_size: NA; v_call: TRBV19; cdr3_length: 13; j_call: TRBJ1-1; cdr3_nt: TGTGCCAGTAGTATAGACAGGGCGGCTGAAGCTTTCTTT; cdr3_aa: CASSIDRAAEAFF
d_call: TRBD1; clone_size: NA; v_call: TRBV6-5; cdr3_length: 15; j_call: TRBJ2-7; cdr3_nt: TGTGCCAGCAGACCGGACAGGGGTTTCTCCTACGAGCAGTACTTC; cdr3_aa: CASRPDRGFSYEQYF
d_call: NA; clone_size: NA; v_call: TRBV5-8; cdr3_length: 15; j_call: TRBJ1-2; cdr3_nt: TGTGCCAGCAGCTTGGGCAGGCCAGGTGTTTATGGCTACACCTTC; cdr3_aa: CASSLGRPGVYGYTF
d_call: TRBD1; clone_size: few; v_call: TRBV2; cdr3_length: 15; j_call: TRBJ2-5; cdr3_nt: TGTGCCAGCAGTGGGGGGGACAGGGGCCAAGAGACCCAGTACTTC; cdr3_aa: CASSGGDRGQETQYF
d_call: NA; clone_size: NA; v_call: TRBV2; cdr3_length: 13; j_call: TRBJ2-1; cdr3_nt: TGTGCCAGAAACCGGGGTGGATACAATGAGCAGTTCTTC; cdr3_aa: CARNRGGYNEQFF
d_call: TRBD1; clone_size: NA; v_call: TRBV9; cdr3_length: 14; j_call: TRBJ2-4; cdr3_nt: TGTGCCAGCAGCGCCCAGACAGGGTTGGACATTCAGTACTTC; cdr3_aa: CASSAQTGLDIQYF
d_call: NA; clone_size: NA; v_call: TRBV5-1; cdr3_length: 14; j_call: TRBJ2-3; cdr3_nt: TGCGCCAGCAGCCAAGGACAGAGCACAGATACGCAGTATTTT; cdr3_aa: CASSQGQSTDTQYF
d_call: NA; clone_size: NA; v_call: TRBV7-6; cdr3_length: 13; j_call: TRBJ2-5; cdr3_nt: TGTGCCAGCAGCTCGGCCGCACAAGAGACCCAGTACTTC; cdr3_aa: CASSSAAQETQYF
d_call: NA; clone_size: NA; v_call: TRBV6-1; cdr3_length: 13; j_call: TRBJ1-6; cdr3_nt: TGTGCCAGCATTAATACAGGGAATTCACCCCTCCACTTT; cdr3_aa: CASINTGNSPLHF
d_call: NA; clone_size: NA; v_call: TRBV28; cdr3_length: 13; j_call: TRBJ2-7; cdr3_nt: TGTGCCAGCAGTTCAACAGCCCTCTACGAGCAGTACTTC; cdr3_aa: CASSSTALYEQYF
d_call: NA; clone_size: NA; v_call: TRBV19; cdr3_length: 11; j_call: TRBJ1-1; cdr3_nt: TGTGCCAGTTCAGGTTGGACTGAAGCTTTCTTT; cdr3_aa: CASSGWTEAFF
d_call: TRBD1; clone_size: NA; v_call: TRBV28; cdr3_length: 14; j_call: TRBJ1-5; cdr3_nt: TGTGCCAGCAGTCCGGGACAGGGGTATCAGCCCCAGCATTTT; cdr3_aa: CASSPGQGYQPQHF
d_call: TRBD1; clone_size: NA; v_call: TRBV6-1; cdr3_length: 16; j_call: TRBJ2-6; cdr3_nt: TGTGCCAGCAGTGTACAGGGGACCCCTGGGGCCAACGTCCTGACTTTC; cdr3_aa: CASSVQGTPGANVLTF
d_call: NA; clone_size: NA; v_call: TRBV6-1; cdr3_length: 11; j_call: TRBJ2-7; cdr3_nt: TGTGCCAGCAGTGCCATCTACGAGCAGTACTTC; cdr3_aa: CASSAIYEQYF
d_call: TRBD2; clone_size: NA; v_call: TRBV5-1; cdr3_length: 15; j_call: TRBJ2-7; cdr3_nt: TGCGCCAGCAGCATATTGGGCGGACTAGCCTACGAGCAGTACTTC; cdr3_aa: CASSILGGLAYEQYF
d_call: NA; clone_size: NA; v_call: TRBV7-2; cdr3_length: 16; j_call: TRBJ1-4; cdr3_nt: TGTGCCAGCACTCCTTATGGGCCAGGGAGTAATGAAAAACTGTTTTTT; cdr3_aa: CASTPYGPGSNEKLFF
d_call: NA; clone_size: NA; v_call: TRBV28; cdr3_length: 14; j_call: TRBJ1-5; cdr3_nt: TGTGCCAGCAGTTTTAGTGGGGGGGGTCAGCCCCAGCATTTT; cdr3_aa: CASSFSGGGQPQHF
d_call: NA; clone_size: NA; v_call: TRBV19; cdr3_length: 14; j_call: TRBJ1-5; cdr3_nt: TGTGCCAGTAGTTTTGGACGGAGCAATCAGCCCCAGCATTTT; cdr3_aa: CASSFGRSNQPQHF
d_call: TRBD1; clone_size: NA; v_call: TRBV6-5; cdr3_length: 14; j_call: TRBJ2-4; cdr3_nt: TGTGCCAGCAGTTCTCGGGACAGTAAAAACATTCAGTACTTC; cdr3_aa: CASSSRDSKNIQYF
d_call: TRBD1; clone_size: NA; v_call: TRBV6-6; cdr3_length: 14; j_call: TRBJ2-5; cdr3_nt: TGTGCCAGCACCCCGTGGACAGGGCAAGAGACCCAGTACTTC; cdr3_aa: CASTPWTGQETQYF
d_call: TRBD1; clone_size: NA; v_call: TRBV7-9; cdr3_length: 15; j_call: TRBJ1-1; cdr3_nt: TGTGCCAGCAGCTTTCGGACAGGCATTGACACTGAAGCTTTCTTT; cdr3_aa: CASSFRTGIDTEAFF
d_call: TRBD2; clone_size: NA; v_call: TRBV30; cdr3_length: 16; j_call: TRBJ2-2; cdr3_nt: TGTGCCTGGAACGTCGGGAGAGCGGGGGGAACCGGGGAGCTGTTTTTT; cdr3_aa: CAWNVGRAGGTGELFF
d_call: NA; clone_size: NA; v_call: TRBV25-1; cdr3_length: 12; j_call: TRBJ2-5; cdr3_nt: TGTGCCAGCAGGGGGGAACGGGTGGAGCAGTACTTC; cdr3_aa: CASRGERVEQYF
d_call: NA; clone_size: NA; v_call: TRBV19; cdr3_length: 14; j_call: TRBJ1-2; cdr3_nt: TGTGCCAGTAGTGTCCTCGACAGAAACTATGGCTACACCTTC; cdr3_aa: CASSVLDRNYGYTF
d_call: NA; clone_size: NA; v_call: TRBV9; cdr3_length: 17; j_call: TRBJ1-3; cdr3_nt: TGTGCCAGCAGCGTAGATGCAGGAATATACTCTGGAAACACCATATATTTT; cdr3_aa: CASSVDAGIYSGNTIYF